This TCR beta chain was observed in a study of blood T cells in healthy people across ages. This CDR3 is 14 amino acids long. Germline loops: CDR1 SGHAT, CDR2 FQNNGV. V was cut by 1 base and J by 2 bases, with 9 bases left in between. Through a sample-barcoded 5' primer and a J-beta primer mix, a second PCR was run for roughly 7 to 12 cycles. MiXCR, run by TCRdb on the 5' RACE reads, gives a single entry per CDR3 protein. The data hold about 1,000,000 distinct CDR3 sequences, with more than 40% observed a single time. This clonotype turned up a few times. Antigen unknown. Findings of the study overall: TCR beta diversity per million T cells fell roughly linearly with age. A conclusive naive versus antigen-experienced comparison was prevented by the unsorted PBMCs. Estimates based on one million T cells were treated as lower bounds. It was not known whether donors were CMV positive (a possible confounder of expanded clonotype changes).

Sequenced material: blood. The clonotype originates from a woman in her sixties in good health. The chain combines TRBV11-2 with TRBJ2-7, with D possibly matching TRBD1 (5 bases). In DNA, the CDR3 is TGTGCCAGCAGCTTAGCTCAGGGCACCTACGAGCAGTACTTC. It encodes CASSLAQGTYEQYF.